This T cell receptor beta chain was recovered during a study of blood T cell repertoires in COVID-19. CDR1 KGHDR and CDR2 SFDVKD come from the germline V gene. The CDR3 has 14 residues. Trimming took off 3 bases at V and 4 bases at J, with 11 bases between the two ends. Repertoires were generated with immunoSEQ multiplex PCR, while TCRdb's copy carries only in-frame clones and drops some. The data hold about 150,000 clones, with approximately 84% observed a single time. The chain uses TRBV24-1 and TRBJ1-2, with D tentatively TRBD1 (6 bases). The sequencing sample was made of peripheral blood. The clonotype was recovered from a human donor in a cohort sampled during active COVID-19. CDR3 protein: CATSDPGVSYGYTF. CDR3 coding DNA: TGTGCCACCAGTGATCCAGGGGTTAGCTATGGCTACACCTTC.